This entry lists 32 T cell receptor beta chains sequenced from one sample in a study of PD-L1 blockade in urothelial cancer. Only in-frame clones appear in the TCRdb table, and some are missing; sequencing was by immunoSEQ multiplex PCR. This table has under 120,000 clones, roughly 88% appearing once. The sequences come from PBMCs, collected around atezolizumab (anti-PD-L1) treatment. The receptors were sampled from a man aged 50 or older with urothelial cancer.

The CDR3 protein is CASSLYGRQGRQVRNIQYF. Here the CDR3 DNA reads TGTGCCAGCAGTTTATATGGTAGACAGGGCCGCCAAGTAAGGAACATTCAGTACTTC. This chain joins TRBV28 and TRBJ2-4; 7 nucleotides agree with TRBD1. The V gene end was trimmed by 1 base and the J gene end by 7 bases; junction bases not matched to a gene: 19. Germline V gene sequence: CDR1 MDHEN, CDR2 SYDVKM. The CDR3 consists of 19 residues. The full variable domain, in which reference TRBV28 and TRBJ2-4 provide the parts outside the CDR3, is DVKVTQSSRYLVKRTGEKVFLECVQDMDHENMFWYRQDPGLGLRLIYFSYDVKMKEKGDIPEGYSVSREKKERFSLILESASTNQTSMYLCASSLYGRQGRQVRNIQYFGAGTRLSVL.

The chain employs TRBV14 and TRBJ2-2, with 8 bases identical to TRBD2. V lost 4 bases and J lost 5; bases outside the gene matches: 9. Germline assignment: CDR1 SGHDN and CDR2 FVKESK. This CDR3 spans 16 amino acids. CDR3 DNA sequence: TGTGCCAGCAGCCGGGCTAGCGGGCGGCCTACCGGGGAGCTGTTTTTT. Amino acids: CASSRASGRPTGELFF. The full variable domain, in which reference TRBV14 and TRBJ2-2 provide the parts outside the CDR3, is EAGVTQFPSHSVIEKGQTVTLRCDPISGHDNLYWYRRVMGKEIKFLLHFVKESKQDESGMPNNRFLAERTGGTYSTLKVQPAELEDSGVYFCASSRASGRPTGELFFGEGSRLTVL.

The V call is TRBV15, the J call TRBJ1-5; 8 positions agree with TRBD1. Germline V gene sequence: CDR1 LNHNV, CDR2 YYDKDF (reference sequence). The CDR3 contains 16 residues. The trim removed 3 bases at V and 7 bases at J, leaving 11 bases unmatched. The CDR3 coding sequence is TGTGCCACCAGCAGCGCTATCGACAGGGGCCGCCAGCCCCAGCATTTT. Protein sequence: CATSSAIDRGRQPQHF.

This chain links TRBV6-1 with TRBJ2-7; 11 bases are a match to TRBD2. V gave up 4 bases and J gave up 5 bases; unmatched junction bases: 10. CDR1 and CDR2 (germline): MNHNS, SASEGT. The CDR3 length is 16 residues. The CDR3 reads CASSATSGRGSDEQYF. The CDR3 nucleotides read TGTGCCAGCAGTGCAACTAGCGGGAGAGGTTCAGACGAGCAGTACTTC.

CDR3 amino acids: CASSGGRPTNEKLFF. CDR3 DNA sequence: TGTGCCAGCAGCGGGGGAAGGCCAACTAATGAAAAACTGTTTTTT. V and J are TRBV6-5 and TRBJ1-4; D is perhaps TRBD1 (5 bases). The CDR3 contains 15 residues. Deletions cut 6 bases from V and 0 bases from J, with 11 bases between. Germline V gene lookup returns CDR1 MNHEY and CDR2 SVGAGI.

This chain connects TRBV19 to TRBJ2-7; a possible D gene is TRBD2 (6 bases). In germline, CDR1 is LNHDA, CDR2 SQIVND (reference sequence). V lost 5 bases to trimming and J lost 3 bases, with 14 bases between them. This CDR3 contains 14 residues. The CDR3 sequence is CASSSKGGDYEQYF. CDR3 nucleotides: TGTGCCAGTAGTTCGAAGGGAGGCGACTACGAGCAGTACTTC.

This rearrangement joins TRBV6-5 to TRBJ1-1; D is uncertain. Between the trimmed V and J ends, which lost 0 bases and 7 bases, there was a span of 6 bases. Germline CDR1 MNHEY, CDR2 SVGAGI. CDR3 length: 12 residues. CDR3 coding DNA: TGTGCCAGCAGTTACTCGACAAATGAAGCTTTCTTT. Protein product: CASSYSTNEAFF.

The chain recombines TRBV2 with TRBJ2-3; possibly TRBD2 for D (6 bases). Germline V gene sequence: CDR1 SNHLY, CDR2 FYNNEI. The CDR3 is made up of 13 amino acids. CDR3 sequence reads: CALGGASTDTQYF. The CDR3 DNA follows: TGTGCTCTCGGAGGGGCTAGCACAGATACGCAGTATTTT.

This chain links TRBV11-1 with TRBJ1-1; 11 bases match TRBD1. With 5 bases clipped from V and 6 bases from J, the junction kept 14 bases outside the gene matches. CDR1 and CDR2 from the germline V gene are SGHAT and FQDESV (reference sequence). The CDR3 is 17 amino acids. CDR3 protein: CASSPLRTGGLMAEAFF. CDR3 coding DNA: TGTGCCAGCAGCCCTTTACGGACAGGGGGCTTAATGGCTGAAGCTTTCTTT. The whole variable domain, filled in from reference TRBV11-1 and TRBJ1-1, reads EAEVAQSPRYKITEKSQAVAFWCDPISGHATLYWYRQILGQGPELLVQFQDESVVDDSQLPKDRFSAERLKGVDSTLKIQPAELGDSAMYLCASSPLRTGGLMAEAFFGQGTRLTVV.

The V and J genes are TRBV28 and TRBJ2-7, with 7 bases aligning to TRBD1. The CDR3 is made up of 15 amino acids. Germline-derived CDR1 and CDR2 are MDHEN and SYDVKM. V lost 8 bases to trimming and J lost 3 bases; unmatched junction nucleotides: 13. In DNA, the CDR3 is TGTGCCAGCCGGGGCACCGGGACAGTGGACTACGAGCAGTACTTC. Its protein is CASRGTGTVDYEQYF.

The chain combines TRBV9 with TRBJ2-3; TRBD1 aligns across 7 bases. This CDR3 is built from 15 residues. Germline CDR1 SGDLS, CDR2 YYNGEE. Losses at the gene ends were 0 bases for V and 4 bases for J; bases not matched to a gene: 5. CDR3 sequence (DNA): TGTGCCAGCAGCGTAGCAGGGGGTGGCGCAGATACGCAGTATTTT. Translation: CASSVAGGGADTQYF. The variable domain in full, completed from reference TRBV9 and TRBJ2-3, reads DSGVTQTPKHLITATGQRVTLRCSPRSGDLSVYWYQQSLDQGLQFLIQYYNGEERAKGNILERFSAQQFPDLHSELNLSSLELGDSALYFCASSVAGGGADTQYFGPGTRLTVL.

The CDR3, as DNA: TGTGCCAGCACCTGGGGGACAGGGGACGGGGAGCTGTTTTTT. This translates into CASTWGTGDGELFF. The chain is built from TRBV11-3 and TRBJ2-2; 10 positions match TRBD1. CDR1 and CDR2 (germline): SGHNT, YENEEA. The CDR3 extends over 14 amino acids. J lost 7 bases, V lost 7 bases, and 6 bases had no gene match.

The chain has TRBV6-1 and TRBJ1-4, with D maybe TRBD1 (5 bases). CDR1 is MNHNS, CDR2 SASEGT, per germline. CDR3 length equals 13 residues. V lost 4 bases and J 5 bases, leaving 8 bases between the germline ends. The CDR3 reads CASSGQSNEKLFF. CDR3 coding DNA: TGTGCCAGCAGTGGACAGAGCAATGAAAAACTGTTTTTT.

This clone was observed a handful of times. The V gene is TRBV11-2, the J gene TRBJ1-1, with D possibly matching TRBD1 (5 bases). Between the trimmed V and J ends, which lost 2 bases and 2 bases, there was a span of 9 bases. This CDR3 is 14 amino acids long. The V gene's germline CDR1 is SGHAT and CDR2 FQNNGV. This CDR3 is CASSLSRTNTEAFF. For the CDR3, the DNA is TGTGCCAGCAGCTTAAGCAGGACAAACACTGAAGCTTTCTTT. Full variable domain (outside the CDR3, taken from reference TRBV11-2 and TRBJ1-1): EAGVAQSPRYKIIEKRQSVAFWCNPISGHATLYWYQQILGQGPKLLIQFQNNGVVDDSQLPKDRFSAERLKGVDSTLKIQPAKLEDSAVYLCASSLSRTNTEAFFGQGTRLTVV.

The chain recombines TRBV15 with TRBJ2-7; 8 positions match TRBD2. Germline assignment: CDR1 LNHNV and CDR2 YYDKDF (reference sequence). With V trimmed by 8 bases and J by 9 bases, 12 bases remained unmatched. This CDR3 has 13 amino acids. Written as DNA, the CDR3 is TGTGCCACCGCGGGAGGTTACATGGGCGCGCAGTACTTC. Its protein product is CATAGGYMGAQYF.

The V and J genes are TRBV28 and TRBJ2-1; no definite D call. Trimming pared 5 bases from V and 1 base from J, leaving 6 bases between. This CDR3 is 13 amino acids long. CDR1 and CDR2 from the germline V gene are MDHEN and SYDVKM. The CDR3 coding sequence is TGTGCCAGCAGTGGTGAGTCCTACAATGAGCAGTTCTTC. It specifies CASSGESYNEQFF.

The chain combines TRBV15 with TRBJ2-3; a weak D match, TRBD1 (6 bases). Germline values: CDR1 LNHNV, CDR2 YYDKDF (reference sequence). Trimming removed 5 bases at V and 2 bases at J, with 14 bases between. This CDR3 has 15 residues. The CDR3 DNA reads TGTGCCACCAGCGCAAGGACAGCCTCCACAGATACGCAGTATTTT. It codes for CATSARTASTDTQYF. Full variable domain (missing parts from reference TRBV15 and TRBJ2-3): DAMVIQNPRYQVTQFGKPVTLSCSQTLNHNVMYWYQQKSSQAPKLLFHYYDKDFNNEADTPDNFQSRRPNTSFCFLDIRSPGLGDTAMYLCATSARTASTDTQYFGPGTRLTVL.

The rearrangement joins TRBV10-3 to TRBJ2-3; 7 bases are shared with TRBD2. The CDR3 sequence is 15 residues long. Per the germline V gene, CDR1 is ENHRY and CDR2 is SYGVKD. J gave up 0 bases and V 6 bases, and 6 bases lay outside the gene matches. The CDR3 protein is CAISPLAASTDTQYF. CDR3 in DNA: TGTGCCATCAGCCCCCTAGCGGCTAGCACAGATACGCAGTATTTT.

The J gene is TRBJ1-3, the V gene TRBV5-6; 9 bases agree with TRBD1. CDR1 SGHDT and CDR2 YYEEEE come from the germline V gene. The V and J ends lost 7 bases and 2 bases, in that order; junction bases with no gene match: 7. The CDR3 has 15 amino acids. Written as DNA, the CDR3 is TGTGCCAGCGGCACAGGGGGCGCGGCTGGAAACACCATATATTTT. Its protein is CASGTGGAAGNTIYF.

The chain links TRBV19 to TRBJ2-7; 11 bases match TRBD2. The CDR3 runs 16 residues. V dropped 6 bases and J dropped 3; count of bases not matched to a gene: 10. CDR1 and CDR2 from the germline V gene are LNHDA and SQIVND (reference sequence). The CDR3 DNA reads TGTGCCAGTAGGCAGCAACTAGCGGGAGCGGTCTACGAGCAGTACTTC. This sequence encodes CASRQQLAGAVYEQYF. The full variable domain, in which reference TRBV19 and TRBJ2-7 provide the parts outside the CDR3, is DGGITQSPKYLFRKEGQNVTLSCEQNLNHDAMYWYRQDPGQGLRLIYYSQIVNDFQKGDIAEGYSVSREKKESFPLTVTSAQKNPTAFYLCASRQQLAGAVYEQYFGPGTRLTVT.

This rearrangement joins TRBV4-2 to TRBJ2-4; tentatively, D is TRBD2 (6 bases). This CDR3 region has 16 residues. Germline assignment: CDR1 LGHNA and CDR2 YNFKEQ. With 0 bases removed from V and 7 bases from J, the gap between germline ends came to 16 bases. This CDR3 is CASSQDGSGGVNIQYF. The DNA of the CDR3 is TGTGCCAGCAGCCAAGATGGTAGCGGAGGGGTTAACATTCAGTACTTC.

This chain connects TRBV18 to TRBJ2-2, with D maybe TRBD1 (6 bases). Trimming left V 10 bases short and J 1 base short, with 13 bases between. Germline CDR1 is KGHSH and CDR2 is LQKENI. This CDR3 is built from 14 residues. The CDR3 bases are TGTGCCACCGCCCAGGGGCTGAACACCGGGGAGCTGTTTTTT. Residues: CATAQGLNTGELFF.

The chain couples TRBV7-3 to TRBJ2-1, with 12 bases aligning to TRBD2. The length of the CDR3 is 14 residues. Trimming removed 5 bases from V and 10 bases from J; junction bases left unmatched: 6. Germline V gene lookup returns CDR1 SGHTA and CDR2 FQGTGA. The CDR3 loop reads CASSPTTSGGEQFF. DNA for the CDR3: TGTGCCAGCAGCCCCACAACTAGCGGGGGGGAGCAGTTCTTC.

The J gene is TRBJ2-7, the V gene TRBV5-5; 14 positions agree with TRBD2. The J segment lost 4 bases and the V segment lost 4 bases, leaving 10 bases of the junction unmatched. CDR1 and CDR2 from the germline V gene are SGHKS and YYEKEE (reference sequence). This CDR3 is built from 17 residues. The CDR3 DNA sequence: TGTGCCAGCAGCAACTCCGGGACTAGCGGGAGATCTTACGAGCAGTACTTC. It specifies CASSNSGTSGRSYEQYF.

The chain couples TRBV15 to TRBJ2-7; weak D call: TRBD1 (5 bases). Germline lookup yields CDR1 LNHNV and CDR2 YYDKDF (reference sequence). The CDR3 is 13 amino acids. Trimming removed 0 bases at V and 5 bases at J, with 8 bases between. Here the CDR3 DNA reads TGTGCCACCAGCAGAGATAACAGGAACGAGCAGTACTTC. Translated: CATSRDNRNEQYF.

This sequence joins TRBV5-5 and TRBJ1-3; D is ambiguous. The CDR3 length is 16 residues. Trimming cost V 2 bases and J 3 bases, with 15 bases left between them. The germline V gene has CDR1 SGHKS and CDR2 YYEKEE (reference sequence). CDR3 sequence reads: CASSFQESLRGNTIYF. As DNA, the CDR3 is TGTGCCAGCAGCTTCCAGGAATCTCTGCGTGGAAACACCATATATTTT.

The chain has TRBV28 and TRBJ1-2; TRBD1 agrees at 7 bases. The V and J ends lost 6 bases and 8 bases, in that order; junction bases with no gene match: 9. This CDR3 spans 13 amino acids. Germline V lookup: CDR1 MDHEN, CDR2 SYDVKM. CDR3 sequence reads: CASSLDRVGGYTF. CDR3 in DNA: TGTGCCAGCAGCCTTGACAGGGTCGGCGGCTACACCTTC.

This clone was counted once. The sample contains more than one DNA sequence encoding this CDR3. The chain employs TRBV6-5 and TRBJ1-5; 8 bases fit TRBD1. Per the germline V gene, CDR1 is MNHEY and CDR2 is SVGAGI. The CDR3 contains 14 residues. V was clipped by 4 bases and J by 2 bases; unmatched bases: 1. The CDR3: CASSWGQGNQPQHF. The CDR3 DNA follows: TGTGCCAGCAGTTGGGGACAGGGCAATCAGCCCCAGCATTTT.

V gene TRBV7-2 combines with J gene TRBJ1-2; TRBD1 aligns across 7 bases. Germline trimming cut 5 bases from V and 4 bases from J; bases unmatched to any gene: 4. The CDR3 runs to 13 residues. Germline V gene sequence: CDR1 SGHTA, CDR2 FQGNSA. CDR3 amino acids: CASSPGQTYGYTF. As DNA, the CDR3 is TGTGCCAGCAGCCCGGGACAGACCTATGGCTACACCTTC.

This chain links TRBV11-1 with TRBJ1-2, with D perhaps TRBD1 (6 bases). This CDR3 has 18 residues. Trimming removed 5 bases from V and 3 bases from J, with 25 bases in between. From germline, CDR1 is SGHAT and CDR2 FQDESV (reference sequence). CDR3 amino acids: CASSRGPGTGKWYYGYTF. The CDR3 DNA reads as TGTGCCAGCAGCCGAGGGCCCGGTACAGGGAAGTGGTACTATGGCTACACCTTC.

The CDR3 here is CSGKTGINEKLFF. The CDR3 DNA follows: TGCAGCGGGAAGACAGGGATTAATGAAAAACTGTTTTTT. The J gene is TRBJ1-4, the V gene TRBV29-1; 7 positions agree with TRBD1. The CDR3 is 13 residues long. The germline gives CDR1 SQVTM, CDR2 ANQGSEA. Trimming cost V 7 bases and J 4 bases; bases outside gene matches: 6. The full variable domain, rest sourced from reference TRBV29-1 and TRBJ1-4, is SAVISQKPSRDICQRGTSLTIQCQVDSQVTMMFWYRQQPGQSLTLIATANQGSEATYESGFVIDKFPISRPNLTFSTLTVSNMSPEDSSIYLCSGKTGINEKLFFGSGTQLSVL.

The genes are TRBV2 and TRBJ2-4; the D gene is possibly TRBD1 (5 bases). The CDR3 extends over 14 amino acids. Germline CDR1 reads SNHLY; CDR2 reads FYNNEI. The germline V and J ends were trimmed by 6 bases and 3 bases, with 12 bases remaining between them. CDR3 amino acids: CASRQVPGKNIQYF. CDR3 DNA sequence: TGTGCCAGCAGACAGGTTCCCGGCAAAAACATTCAGTACTTC.